One sample yielded the 14 T cell receptor beta chains listed below, sequenced in a study of PD-L1 blockade in urothelial cancer. As for time point: pretreatment peripheral blood. This table comes from immunoSEQ multiplex PCR, and its TCRdb copy is limited to in-frame clones, with some not included. Seen here are tens of thousands of clones, about four fifths observed once, and the top ten hold roughly 2%. This sample comprised PBMCs, obtained around atezolizumab (anti-PD-L1) treatment. Receptor source: a man aged 60 to 69 with urothelial cancer.

V and J are TRBV9 and TRBJ2-5, with D possibly being TRBD1 (6 bases). Judging by the DNA end, TRBJ2-7 fits better; the J call may be wrong. The CDR3 contains 14 residues. CDR1 is SGDLS, CDR2 YYNGEE, per germline. The CDR3 nucleotides are TGTGCCAGCAGCCCGCGACAGGTTTCCTACGAGCAGTACTTC. The encoded protein is CASSPRQVSYEQYF.

The rearrangement links TRBV7-9 to TRBJ1-3, with 10 bases identical to TRBD1. Germline V gene lookup returns CDR1 SEHNR and CDR2 FQNEAQ (reference sequence). J gave up 3 bases and V 2 bases, and 7 bases lay outside the gene matches. The CDR3 length is 17 residues. The CDR3 loop is CASSLLLGQGDGNTIYF. Written as DNA, the CDR3 is TGTGCCAGCAGCTTACTCCTCGGACAGGGGGATGGAAACACCATATATTTT. The variable domain in full, with the rest retrieved from reference TRBV7-9 and TRBJ1-3, is DTGVSQNPRHKITKRGQNVTFRCDPISEHNRLYWYRQTLGQGPEFLTYFQNEAQLEKSRLLSDRFSAERPKGSFSTLEIQRTEQGDSAMYLCASSLLLGQGDGNTIYFGEGSWLTVV.

V is TRBV7-9 and J is TRBJ1-2; D remains unclear. Germline-derived CDR1 and CDR2 are SEHNR and FQNEAQ (reference sequence). The ends were cut back, 8 bases at V and 3 bases at J, with 13 bases in the middle. This CDR3 comprises 13 residues. CDR3 nucleotide sequence: TGTGCCAGCGCAGGCAACACCCACTATGGCTACACCTTC. Its protein product is CASAGNTHYGYTF.

V usage is TRBV5-1 and J usage is TRBJ2-5; possibly TRBD2 for D (5 bases). Germline V CDR1 and CDR2: SGHRS, YFSETQ. V shed 0 bases and J shed 2 bases, with 11 bases lying between them. This CDR3 comprises 15 residues. The CDR3 DNA reads TGCGCCAGCAGCTTGGTGCCGGAGGTTCAAGAGACCCAGTACTTC. Translating it yields CASSLVPEVQETQYF.

This clone was seen once. The chain carries TRBV7-2 and TRBJ2-3, with 9 bases aligning to TRBD2. V was clipped by 1 base and J by 5 bases; unmatched bases: 10. This CDR3 spans 17 amino acids. Per the germline V gene, CDR1 is SGHTA and CDR2 is FQGNSA. The CDR3 DNA follows: TGTGCCAGCAGCTTAGGGACTAGCGCCGTGTTAGGAGATACGCAGTATTTT. Translation: CASSLGTSAVLGDTQYF.

The genes are TRBV2 and TRBJ2-3, with 10 bases identical to TRBD2. The V and J ends lost 8 bases and 4 bases, in that order; junction bases with no gene match: 6. The CDR3 has 14 residues. Looked up from germline, CDR1 is SNHLY and CDR2 is FYNNEI. CDR3 nucleotide sequence: TGTGCCAGCCGTCTAGCGGGAGAATCAGATACGCAGTATTTT. This sequence encodes CASRLAGESDTQYF.

The chain is built from TRBV11-3 and TRBJ2-1; TRBD1 might be the D (6 bases). CDR1 SGHNT and CDR2 YENEEA come from the germline V gene. The CDR3 extends over 12 amino acids. V was clipped by 5 bases and J by 10 bases, with 12 bases between them. CDR3 residues: CASSRTGYEQFF. In DNA, the CDR3 is TGTGCCAGCAGCCGTACAGGGTACGAGCAGTTCTTC.

This sequence joins TRBV5-4 and TRBJ1-1; D not certain. Trimming removed 1 base at V and 3 bases at J, with 7 bases between. Per the germline V gene, CDR1 is SGHNT and CDR2 is YYREEE (reference sequence). The CDR3 runs to 13 residues. For the CDR3, the DNA is TGTGCCAGCAGCTTGACGGGGTACACTGAAGCTTTCTTT. It translates to CASSLTGYTEAFF.

The chain recombines TRBV28 with TRBJ2-7; 7 positions agree with TRBD1. This CDR3 spans 15 amino acids. Germline trimming cut 7 bases from V and 4 bases from J; bases unmatched to any gene: 13. Germline V gene data show CDR1 as MDHEN and CDR2 as SYDVKM. The CDR3 reads CASTKQLGQRYEQYF. The CDR3 coding sequence is TGTGCCAGCACCAAACAGCTGGGACAGAGATACGAGCAGTACTTC.

To note about this clone: Other DNA sequences in this sample translate to the same CDR3. This rearrangement joins TRBV15 to TRBJ2-3; 9 positions match TRBD1. Germline CDR1 LNHNV, CDR2 YYDKDF (reference sequence). The CDR3 spans 15 residues. The V and J ends lost 3 bases and 1 base, in that order; junction bases with no gene match: 2. The CDR3 nucleotides read TGTGCCACCAGCAGGGACAGGGGAGGCACAGATACGCAGTATTTT. Amino acid sequence: CATSRDRGGTDTQYF. The full variable domain, in which reference TRBV15 and TRBJ2-3 provide the parts outside the CDR3, is DAMVIQNPRYQVTQFGKPVTLSCSQTLNHNVMYWYQQKSSQAPKLLFHYYDKDFNNEADTPDNFQSRRPNTSFCFLDIRSPGLGDTAMYLCATSRDRGGTDTQYFGPGTRLTVL.

The count of this clone is one. The V and J genes are TRBV5-1 and TRBJ1-2; 8 positions match TRBD1. The germline V gene encodes CDR1 SGHRS and CDR2 YFSETQ. The ends lost 0 bases at V and 2 bases at J; junction bases unmatched: 3. The CDR3 is 15 amino acids. CDR3 in amino acids: CASSLGTGLNYGYTF. DNA of the CDR3: TGCGCCAGCAGCTTGGGGACAGGGTTGAACTATGGCTACACCTTC.

CDR3 sequence reads: CASSEATSGRSDTQYF. The DNA of the CDR3 is TGTGCCAGCAGTGAAGCAACTAGCGGGAGGTCAGATACGCAGTATTTT. The J gene is TRBJ2-3, the V gene TRBV6-1, with 12 bases lining up with TRBD2. This CDR3 region has 16 residues. CDR1 and CDR2 from the germline V gene are MNHNS and SASEGT. With V trimmed by 0 bases and J by 4 bases, 2 bases remained unmatched.

V gene TRBV18 combines with J gene TRBJ1-1; possible D gene TRBD1, 5 bases. The CDR3 length is 13 residues. The germline V and J ends were trimmed by 5 bases and 5 bases, with 12 bases remaining between them. The germline gives CDR1 KGHSH, CDR2 LQKENI. CDR3 sequence: CASSLTEGTEAFF. The CDR3 nucleotides are TGTGCCAGCTCATTGACAGAAGGGACTGAAGCTTTCTTT.

This chain joins TRBV5-8 and TRBJ1-4; 9 bases agree with TRBD1. Per the germline V gene, CDR1 is SGHTS and CDR2 is YDEGEE. V dropped 0 bases and J dropped 3; count of bases not matched to a gene: 0. The CDR3 is 15 amino acids. The CDR3 region is CASSLGTGANEKLFF. CDR3 DNA: TGTGCCAGCAGCTTGGGGACAGGGGCTAATGAAAAACTGTTTTTT.